The 20 T cell receptor beta chains given below trace back to one sample, sequenced in a study of control samples from healthy donors and cancer patients. Method: immunoSEQ multiplex PCR; TCRdb's copy keeps in-frame clones and lacks some. The sample holds approximately 160,000 clones, about 94% seen once. Input material: blood. The receptors shown here come from a woman aged 55-70 years in good health.

The rearrangement links TRBV7-2 to TRBJ2-2; 7 bases are shared with TRBD1. Germline V gives CDR1 SGHTA, CDR2 FQGNSA. The CDR3 contains 17 residues. V shed 5 bases and J 4 bases; nucleotides not matched to a gene: 13. CDR3 nucleotides: TGTGCCAGCAGCCGCCGACAGGGAATCCGACGCACCGGGGAGCTGTTTTTT. Translating it yields CASSRRQGIRRTGELFF.

The chain is built from TRBV24-1 and TRBJ1-2; D perhaps matches TRBD1 (6 bases). With 3 bases removed from V and 4 bases from J, the gap between germline ends came to 8 bases. The germline CDR1 and CDR2 sequences are KGHDR and SFDVKD. The CDR3 length is 13 residues. Here the CDR3 DNA reads TGTGCCACCAGTGATCGACAGGCCTATGGCTACACCTTC. Translated, it gives CATSDRQAYGYTF.

This clone was seen once. The chain carries TRBV18 and TRBJ2-7, with D possibly being TRBD2 (6 bases). Trimming took off 5 bases at V and 8 bases at J, with 16 bases between the two ends. Germline V gene lookup returns CDR1 KGHSH and CDR2 LQKENI. The CDR3 runs to 13 residues. In DNA form, the CDR3 reads TGTGCCAGCTCATCGAGCGGGTCCTTGAAGCAGTACTTC. Its translation: CASSSSGSLKQYF.

The J gene is TRBJ1-3, the V gene TRBV28, with D tentatively TRBD1 (6 bases). The V and J ends lost 2 bases and 0 bases respectively, with 11 bases between them. CDR3 size: 16 residues. Per germline, CDR1 MDHEN and CDR2 SYDVKM. CDR3 region: CASSLNQGISGNTIYF. The CDR3 region has the DNA TGTGCCAGCAGTTTAAATCAGGGGATCTCTGGAAACACCATATATTTT.

The chain employs TRBV3-1 (or the pseudogene TRBV3-2) and TRBJ2-2, with TRBD2 matching over 8 bases. The V gene's germline CDR1 is LGHDT and CDR2 YNNKEL (reference sequence). This CDR3 contains 18 residues. Trimming cost V 1 base and J 2 bases; bases outside gene matches: 9. Written as DNA, the CDR3 is TGTGCCAGCAGCCAAGTTGTAGAGGGACTAGATAACACCGGGGAGCTGTTTTTT. Its protein is CASSQVVEGLDNTGELFF.

CDR3 in DNA: TGTGCCAGCATGGGGGGGAATGAGCAGTTCTTC. Encoded protein: CASMGGNEQFF. The V and J genes are TRBV2 and TRBJ2-1, with 7 positions matching TRBD2. The V gene end was trimmed by 7 bases and the J gene end by 7 bases; junction bases not matched to a gene: 1. CDR3 size: 11 residues. Germline V gene data show CDR1 as SNHLY and CDR2 as FYNNEI.

This clone was seen once. The chain carries TRBV28 and TRBJ1-4, with D possibly TRBD1 on 6 matching bases. Germline V gives CDR1 MDHEN, CDR2 SYDVKM. The CDR3 contains 12 residues. V shed 6 bases and J shed 8 bases, with 10 bases lying between them. DNA for the CDR3: TGTGCCAGCAGGGACAGCCGGGAAAAACTGTTTTTT. This codes for CASRDSREKLFF. Based on the CDR3 plus reference TRBV28 and TRBJ1-4, the full variable domain is DVKVTQSSRYLVKRTGEKVFLECVQDMDHENMFWYRQDPGLGLRLIYFSYDVKMKEKGDIPEGYSVSREKKERFSLILESASTNQTSMYLCASRDSREKLFFGSGTQLSVL.

The V gene is TRBV18, the J gene TRBJ1-1; D is perhaps TRBD1 (5 bases). V was clipped by 4 bases and J by 0 bases, with 9 bases between them. The germline V gene encodes CDR1 KGHSH and CDR2 LQKENI. The CDR3 totals 14 residues. The CDR3 DNA reads TGTGCCAGCTCACTGACAGAGATGAACACTGAAGCTTTCTTT. It translates to CASSLTEMNTEAFF.

The V gene is TRBV6-2 or TRBV6-3, the J gene TRBJ1-1; D remains unclear. With 2 bases removed from V and 1 base from J, the gap between germline ends came to 2 bases. The germline CDR1 and CDR2 sequences are MNHEY and SVGEGT. CDR3 length: 12 residues. CDR3 sequence reads: CASSYPNTEAFF. The DNA for the CDR3 is TGTGCCAGCAGTTACCCGAACACTGAAGCTTTCTTT.

The chain couples TRBV18 to TRBJ2-1, with D possibly being TRBD2 (6 bases). V dropped 2 bases and J dropped 5 bases, with 19 bases sitting between them. Germline V gives CDR1 KGHSH, CDR2 LQKENI. CDR3 length: 17 amino acids. The DNA of the CDR3 is TGTGCCAGCTCACCATTGCGGGGCAAAGGCCCAGACAATGAGCAGTTCTTC. Protein: CASSPLRGKGPDNEQFF.

The chain couples TRBV9 to TRBJ2-1; 9 bases match TRBD2. J was trimmed by 7 bases and V by 4 bases; bases with no gene match: 6. Germline V gene sequence: CDR1 SGDLS, CDR2 YYNGEE. The CDR3 is made up of 14 amino acids. The CDR3 region has the DNA TGTGCCAGCAGCTCCCAGGCGGGGGGGAATGAGCAGTTCTTC. Protein: CASSSQAGGNEQFF.

The rearrangement links TRBV11-2 to TRBJ1-2; D is ambiguous. There are 15 residues in the CDR3. CDR1 is SGHAT, CDR2 FQNNGV, per germline. V lost 0 bases, J lost 5 bases, and 13 bases lay in between. The chain's CDR3 is CASSLDLGSRYGYTF. The CDR3 DNA follows: TGTGCCAGCAGCTTAGATCTCGGGAGCAGATATGGCTACACCTTC.

The chain uses TRBV3-1 (or the pseudogene TRBV3-2) and TRBJ1-2; a weak D match, TRBD1 (5 bases). Trimming left V 5 bases short and J 4 bases short, with 17 bases between. Germline assignment: CDR1 LGHDT and CDR2 YNNKEL (reference sequence). This CDR3 contains 15 residues. CDR3 in amino acids: CASSVKGMEGYGYTF. The CDR3 bases are TGTGCCAGCAGCGTAAAGGGGATGGAGGGCTATGGCTACACCTTC.

The genes are TRBV10-1 and TRBJ1-6; TRBD1 matches 8 bases. The length of the CDR3 is 18 residues. The germline CDR1 and CDR2 sequences are WNHNN and SYGVQD (reference sequence). Trimming took 3 bases from V and 6 from J; bases not matched to a gene: 13. This CDR3 reads CASSEHVPGGPLNSPLHF. The DNA of the CDR3 is TGCGCCAGCAGTGAACATGTTCCAGGGGGCCCGCTTAATTCACCCCTCCACTTT.

The chain uses TRBV7-2 and TRBJ1-1; D not resolved. This CDR3 contains 14 residues. V was cut by 1 base and J by 0 bases, with 6 bases left in between. Germline values: CDR1 SGHTA, CDR2 FQGNSA. The CDR3 is CASSLGQLNTEAFF. CDR3 in DNA: TGTGCCAGCAGCTTAGGACAACTGAACACTGAAGCTTTCTTT.

V gene TRBV6-2 or TRBV6-3 combines with J gene TRBJ2-2; TRBD2 matches 9 bases. From germline, CDR1 is MNHEY and CDR2 SVGEGT. The CDR3 length is 17 residues. V was clipped by 2 bases and J by 4 bases; unmatched bases: 8. CDR3 sequence reads: CASSYGRGGRGTGELFF. The CDR3, as DNA: TGTGCCAGCAGTTACGGGCGGGGGGGCCGTGGCACCGGGGAGCTGTTTTTT.

The chain joins TRBV3-1 (or the pseudogene TRBV3-2) to TRBJ1-1; no definite D call. Germline CDR1 and CDR2: LGHDT and YNNKEL (reference sequence). V was pared by 0 bases and J by 4 bases, with 6 bases between. This CDR3 is 13 amino acids long. The CDR3: CASSQEGGTEAFF. DNA for the CDR3: TGTGCCAGCAGCCAAGAGGGAGGCACTGAAGCTTTCTTT.

As for this clone: Other DNA variants within this sample encode the same CDR3. The chain links TRBV3-1 (or the pseudogene TRBV3-2) to TRBJ2-5; D unclear. Trimming removed 0 bases from V and 3 bases from J, with 2 bases in between. The CDR3 runs to 12 residues. Germline V lookup: CDR1 LGHDT, CDR2 YNNKEL (reference sequence). CDR3 amino acids: CASSQDEETQYF. The CDR3 bases are TGTGCCAGCAGCCAAGATGAAGAGACCCAGTACTTC.

This chain uses TRBV20-1 with TRBJ1-5, with D unclear. The CDR3 has 14 residues. Germline values: CDR1 DFQATT, CDR2 SNEGSKA (reference sequence). Trimming left V 3 bases short and J 2 bases short, with 11 bases between. Here the CDR3 reads CSASDDQGNQPQHF. The CDR3 DNA is TGCAGTGCTAGTGACGACCAAGGCAATCAGCCCCAGCATTTT.

The CDR3 DNA reads as TGTGCCAGCAGCCCAACCTGGACTGGGACCACTGAAGCTTTCTTT. This encodes CASSPTWTGTTEAFF. The V gene is TRBV5-4, the J gene TRBJ1-1; D possibly corresponds to TRBD1 (5 bases). The V end lost 4 bases, the J end lost 4 bases, and 17 bases lay between the germline ends. The germline CDR1 and CDR2 sequences are SGHNT and YYREEE (reference sequence). The CDR3 length is 15 residues.